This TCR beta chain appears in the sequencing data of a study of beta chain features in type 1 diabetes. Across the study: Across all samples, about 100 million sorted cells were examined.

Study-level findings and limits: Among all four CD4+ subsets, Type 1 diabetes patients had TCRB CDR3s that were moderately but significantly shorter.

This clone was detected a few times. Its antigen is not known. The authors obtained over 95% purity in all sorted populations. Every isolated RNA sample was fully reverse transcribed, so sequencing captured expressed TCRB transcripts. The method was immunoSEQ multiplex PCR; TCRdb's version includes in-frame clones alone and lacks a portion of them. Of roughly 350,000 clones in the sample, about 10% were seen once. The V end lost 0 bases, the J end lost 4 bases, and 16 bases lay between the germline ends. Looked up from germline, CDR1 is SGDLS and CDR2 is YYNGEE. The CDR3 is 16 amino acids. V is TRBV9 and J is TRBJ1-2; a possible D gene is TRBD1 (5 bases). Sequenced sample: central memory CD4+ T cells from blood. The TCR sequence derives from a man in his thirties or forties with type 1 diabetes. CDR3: CASSVGGTGAPYGYTF. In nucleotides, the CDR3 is TGTGCCAGCAGCGTAGGGGGGACCGGGGCCCCCTATGGCTACACCTTC.